This record concerns one T cell receptor (beta chain) sequence. The antigen is not known. This sample is drawn from a study of human thymus T cells. Overall study findings and caveats: Thymic and blood repertoires appeared to carry a bias in their V and J gene usage.

Measured with immunoSEQ multiplex PCR; TCRdb has only the in-frame clones, and not every one. Among about 60,000 clones, around 94% were seen once, and the ten largest hold about 6.5%. Germline CDR1 is SGHDT and CDR2 is YYEEEE. V was trimmed by 2 bases and J by 5 bases, leaving 13 bases between them. This CDR3 contains 14 residues. Immunologically healthy infants in Finland undergoing congenital heart defect surgery were the donors. Half of the eight donors gave 0.5-1 mL blood during surgery. Genomic DNA was extracted from every available blood leukocyte. The receptor's source is a boy younger than two with a congenital heart defect but otherwise immunologically healthy. This sequence joins TRBV5-6 and TRBJ1-2; possibly TRBD1 for D (6 bases). Sequencing was done on a sample of blood. CDR3 bases: TGTGCCAGCAGCTTTACGGACAGATGGTATGGCTACACCTTC. It codes for CASSFTDRWYGYTF.